Listed below are T cell receptor beta chains from one sample, sequenced in a study of T cell repertoires in aging, cancer and after chemotherapy. TCRdb passed the multiplex PCR reads through MiXCR, listing each CDR3 protein once. This table holds about 2,700 distinct CDR3 sequences, around 21% found once. The sample consisted of blood. Receptors originate from a human donor with a solid tumor. Each CDR3 is given with its conserved first and last residue. Each record gives: V gene, J gene, D gene, clone size, CDR3 length, CDR3 DNA, CDR3 protein. D genes are given only for firm matches. Only some rows state a clone size, as once, few, many or a class for expanded clones.

>TRBV18|TRBJ1-3|NA|NA|19
TGTGCCAGCTCACCGAGGAACTCTCCTAATAGTATCTCTGGAAACACCATATATTTT
CASSPRNSPNSISGNTIYF
>TRBV4-1|TRBJ1-4|NA|NA|13
TGCGCCAGCAGCCGCGGGGTGACTGAAAAACTGTTTTTT
CASSRGVTEKLFF
>TRBV18|TRBJ2-1|TRBD2|NA|17
TGTGCCAGCTCACCCCAAGGAGGTAGCGGGAGAGGAGGTGAGCAGTTCTTC
CASSPQGGSGRGGEQFF
>TRBV5-1|TRBJ2-1|TRBD2|NA|15
TGCGCCAGCAGCTTGGACCGGGGGGGCGTCGATGAGCAGTTCTTC
CASSLDRGGVDEQFF
>TRBV30|TRBJ2-3|TRBD2|medium-sized|13
TGTGCCTGGAGTGTTAGCGGGGGGGGGACGCAGTATTTT
CAWSVSGGGTQYF
>TRBV7-9|TRBJ1-3|TRBD1|few|16
TGTGCCAGCAGATCAGGGGGTGGTGGTTCTGGAAACACCATATATTTT
CASRSGGGGSGNTIYF
>TRBV28|TRBJ1-2|NA|large|12
TGTGCCAGCAGTTTTGACACCTATGGCTACACCTTC
CASSFDTYGYTF
>TRBV9|TRBJ2-3|NA|medium-sized|12
TGTGCCAGCAGCGTAGGATCGGATACGCAGTATTTT
CASSVGSDTQYF
>TRBV18|TRBJ1-1|NA|few|13
TGTGCCAGCTCACCACAAGGGGACACTGAAGCTTTCTTT
CASSPQGDTEAFF
>TRBV28|TRBJ2-1|NA|NA|15
TGTGCCAGCAGCCCCGGATCCGGGACCGTCAATGAGCAGTTCTTC
CASSPGSGTVNEQFF
>TRBV6-5|TRBJ2-7|TRBD1|NA|16
TGTGCCAGCAGTTACTCGTCCGGGACAGGGGGCTACGAGCAGTACTTC
CASSYSSGTGGYEQYF
>TRBV6-5|TRBJ2-7|NA|NA|13
TGTGCCAGCAGCCCAGGACTTGCTACGAGGCAGTACTTC
CASSPGLATRQYF
>TRBV11-2|TRBJ1-4|TRBD1|few|16
TGTGCCAGCAGCTCCGCCCGCGGAGGGACAGTTGAAAAACTGTTTTTT
CASSSARGGTVEKLFF
>TRBV12-3/TRBV12-4|TRBJ2-5|TRBD1|NA|14
TGTGCCAGCAGTTTAGGCGGCAGGGGGGAGACCCAGTACTTC
CASSLGGRGETQYF
>TRBV27|TRBJ1-1|TRBD1|medium-sized|15
TGTGCCAGCAGCCAGGCGGACAGGATTGTAACTGAAGCTTTCTTT
CASSQADRIVTEAFF
>TRBV29-1|TRBJ1-1|NA|medium-sized|14
TGCAGCGCCGAGCGGGGAGGGGAGGTCACTGAAGCTTTCTTT
CSAERGGEVTEAFF
>TRBV6-5|TRBJ2-1|NA|medium-sized|15
TGTGCCAGCAGTGAATCTATTGAGGGACACAATGAGCAGTTCTTC
CASSESIEGHNEQFF
>TRBV5-4|TRBJ2-1|TRBD2|NA|15
TGTGCCAGCAGCCGACGGGGGGGGCTTAACAATGAGCAGTTCTTC
CASSRRGGLNNEQFF
>TRBV5-4|TRBJ2-5|TRBD2|NA|14
TGTGCCAGCAGCCCCACTAGCGCGCAAGAGACCCAGTACTTC
CASSPTSAQETQYF
>TRBV7-2|TRBJ2-2|NA|NA|13
TGTGCCAGCAGACGTTTCGACACCGGGGAGCTGTTTTTT
CASRRFDTGELFF
>TRBV27|TRBJ1-5|NA|few|14
TGTGCCAGCAGAAGGGGGGGGTATGGTCAGCCCCAGCATTTT
CASRRGGYGQPQHF
>TRBV6-5|TRBJ2-7|TRBD2|few|15
TGTGCCAGCAGTTACTCTTCTGGGGGGGCCTACGAGCAGTACTTC
CASSYSSGGAYEQYF
>TRBV7-9|TRBJ2-5|NA|few|14
TGTGCCAGCAGCTTTGAGGGGGGCCAAGAGACCCAGTACTTC
CASSFEGGQETQYF
>TRBV5-1|TRBJ1-1|NA|few|16
TGCGCCAGCAGCTTGGCGAGCAGGGCGGGGAACACTGAAGCTTTCTTT
CASSLASRAGNTEAFF
>TRBV21-1|TRBJ1-3|NA|few|13
TGTGCCAGCAGCAAACACTCTGGAAACACCATATATTTT
CASSKHSGNTIYF
>TRBV19|TRBJ2-1|TRBD1|medium-sized|12
TGTGCCAGTAGTATACGGACAGGCCAGCAGTTCTTC
CASSIRTGQQFF
>TRBV19|TRBJ2-2|TRBD1|medium-sized|14
TGTGCCAGTCGTCGAGGGGGCGAAACCGGGGAGCTGTTTTTT
CASRRGGETGELFF
>TRBV20-1|TRBJ2-3|TRBD2|medium-sized|16
TGCAGTGCTAGAGATAGATTGCGGGAGAGCACAGATACGCAGTATTTT
CSARDRLRESTDTQYF
>TRBV6-4|TRBJ1-1|TRBD1|few|15
TGTGCCAGCAGCTCAAACCAGGGGGTCCACACTGAAGCTTTCTTT
CASSSNQGVHTEAFF
>TRBV7-6|TRBJ2-2|NA|few|19
TGTGCCAGCAGCTCCCTGATCCTAGGCGGAGGGGCGAACACCGGGGAGCTGTTTTTT
CASSSLILGGGANTGELFF
>TRBV5-6|TRBJ2-7|NA|NA|13
TGTGCCAGCAGCTGGACCATGGGCGCCGAGCAGTACTTC
CASSWTMGAEQYF